The source of this TCR beta chain is a study of blood T cell repertoires in COVID-19. Across the study: Nucleic acid was either cDNA or gDNA, and it came from T cells, B-cell-depleted T cells, or PBMCs.

Germline-derived CDR1 and CDR2 are MNHEY and SMNVEV (reference sequence). The CDR3 runs 15 residues. The ends were cut back, 8 bases at V and 2 bases at J, with 16 bases in the middle. As processed by the authors: Researchers report that nucleated cell counts were estimated from reference gene primer amplification. Using immunoSEQ multiplex PCR, the repertoire was profiled, and TCRdb retains in-frame clones only, with some absent. V, J and clone size are those of that table, while D and trimming were read from the DNA. This sample carries about 25,000 clones, about 80% of them seen once, and the ten largest clones take under 2%.

The chain uses TRBV27 and TRBJ2-1, with D uncertain. The sequenced sample consisted of peripheral blood. The origin of this receptor is a man of 80 years or more with active or convalescent COVID-19. CDR3 DNA sequence: TGTGCCAGCGGCCCTAGAACCCCCGCCTACAATGAGCAGTTCTTC. This sequence encodes CASGPRTPAYNEQFF.